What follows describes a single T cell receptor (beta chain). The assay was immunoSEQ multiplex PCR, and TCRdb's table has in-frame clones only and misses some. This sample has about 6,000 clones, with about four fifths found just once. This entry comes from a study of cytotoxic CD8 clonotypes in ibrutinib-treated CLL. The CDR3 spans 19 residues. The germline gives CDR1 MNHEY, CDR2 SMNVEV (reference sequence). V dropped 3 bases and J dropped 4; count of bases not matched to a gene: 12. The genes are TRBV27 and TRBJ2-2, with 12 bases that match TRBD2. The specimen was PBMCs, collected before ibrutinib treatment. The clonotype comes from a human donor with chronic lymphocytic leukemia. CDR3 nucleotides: TGTGCCAGCAGTTTCCCCTCTAGCGGGAGGGCCCTTGGCACCGGGGAGCTGTTTTTT. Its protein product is CASSFPSSGRALGTGELFF.